Included here is one T cell receptor beta chain sequence, with context. The CDR3 loop spans 18 amino acids. CDR1 is SGHRS, CDR2 YFSETQ, per germline. V lost 3 bases and J lost 3, with 24 bases in between. The data belong to a study of OX40 agonist ivuxolimab in advanced cancers. Assay: immunoSEQ multiplex PCR; the TCRdb copy retains only in-frame clones and omits some. The sample has about 76,000 clones, approximately 88% seen once; the top ten hold 13%. This material consisted of CD4+ or CD8+ T cells sorted from blood, taken in a trial of the OX40 agonist ivuxolimab. The gene calls are TRBV5-1 and TRBJ1-1, with unresolved D. The clonotype comes from an adult with an advanced solid tumor such as melanoma, head and neck, liver or kidney cancer. CDR3 protein: CASSSNSAGPKMDTEAFF. The CDR3 region has the DNA TGCGCCAGCAGCTCCAACTCGGCCGGACCCAAGATGGACACTGAAGCTTTCTTT.